Presented here are 19 T cell receptor beta chains from one specimen sequenced in a study of CD8+ T cells in alopecia areata (dated by TCRdb to the late 2010s). Library creation used the immunoSEQ multiplex PCR assay. RNA was extracted from all samples and reverse transcribed into cDNA, which served as template for TCR sequencing. This is the immuneACCESS table as TCRdb keeps it, with only in-frame sequences that have V and J called. A part of the clones is gone; compared with another copy, unresolved V genes explain less than half, and the rest is unexplained. For this sample there are 85,000 to 95,000 clones; around three quarters appear just once. Together, the top ten hold 15% to 20% of the sample. The treatment or condition label here, explained by the study, means: oral pan-JAK inhibitor, 5-10 mg twice daily. The sequences come from CD8+ T cells sorted from blood, collected at approximately week 42, from a patient treated with tofacitinib. The receptors shown here come from a human donor with alopecia areata.

The chain couples TRBV2 to TRBJ2-7, with D possibly being TRBD1 or TRBD2 (5 bases each). Germline-derived CDR1 and CDR2 are SNHLY and FYNNEI. This CDR3 contains 14 residues. Deletions cut 7 bases from V and 1 base from J, with 14 bases between. This CDR3 is CASMVGASSYEQYF. The DNA for the CDR3 is TGTGCCAGCATGGTCGGGGCCTCATCCTACGAGCAGTACTTC.

The chain employs TRBV7-3 and TRBJ2-3, with D perhaps TRBD1 (6 bases). Germline V gene sequence: CDR1 SGHTA, CDR2 FQGTGA. The CDR3 length is 14 residues. V was shortened by 1 base and J by 3 bases, with 8 bases between the two germline ends. Here the CDR3 reads CASSLIGGTDTQYF. CDR3 DNA: TGTGCCAGCAGCTTAATAGGGGGTACAGATACGCAGTATTTT.

The chain has TRBV7-8 and TRBJ2-7, with 9 bases that match TRBD1. V shed 5 bases and J 4 bases; nucleotides not matched to a gene: 9. The CDR3 covers 15 residues. Germline lookup yields CDR1 SGHVS and CDR2 FQNEAQ. CDR3 bases: TGTGCCAGCAGCGTAGACGACAGGGGGTCTTACGAGCAGTACTTC. Residues: CASSVDDRGSYEQYF.

This chain uses TRBV9 with TRBJ1-6, with D uncertain. V was clipped by 4 bases and J by 7 bases, with 21 bases between them. Germline V lookup: CDR1 SGDLS, CDR2 YYNGEE. The CDR3 is made up of 17 amino acids. For the CDR3, the DNA is TGTGCCAGCAGCCCGTCGGGTTTACCAACGTCAAATTCACCCCTCCACTTT. Protein product: CASSPSGLPTSNSPLHF.

V gene TRBV25-1 combines with J gene TRBJ1-3; weak D call: TRBD1 (5 bases). Germline V gene data show CDR1 as MGHDK and CDR2 as SYGVNS. The CDR3 spans 11 residues. The V gene lost 5 bases and the J gene lost 8 bases, with 7 bases spanning the gap. Here the CDR3 DNA reads TGTGCCAGCAGTTTAGGGGACACCATATATTTT. This gives the protein CASSLGDTIYF.

This chain uses TRBV11-2 with TRBJ1-1; 10 bases align to TRBD1. This CDR3 comprises 15 residues. With V trimmed by 5 bases and J by 3 bases, 6 bases remained unmatched. CDR1 and CDR2 from the germline V gene are SGHAT and FQNNGV. The CDR3 here is CASSPGTGADTEAFF. The CDR3 nucleotides read TGTGCCAGCAGCCCCGGGACAGGGGCCGACACTGAAGCTTTCTTT.

The CDR3 region is CASSDAIGAEAFF. In DNA form, the CDR3 reads TGTGCCAGCAGTGACGCAATTGGGGCTGAAGCTTTCTTT. This sequence joins TRBV2 and TRBJ1-1; no firm D call. The germline V and J ends were trimmed by 3 bases and 6 bases, with 11 bases remaining between them. Looked up from germline, CDR1 is SNHLY and CDR2 is FYNNEI. There are 13 residues in the CDR3.

This clone was counted once. The J gene is TRBJ2-1, the V gene TRBV11-2; D might be TRBD1 (5 bases). There are 12 residues in the CDR3. Germline CDR1 SGHAT, CDR2 FQNNGV. Trimming stripped 4 bases from V and 10 bases from J, with 11 bases between. CDR3 DNA: TGTGCCAGCAGCTCGGCAGGGCAGGAGCAGTTCTTC. The encoded protein is CASSSAGQEQFF.

The chain carries TRBV11-2 and TRBJ1-1; D perhaps matches TRBD1 (5 bases). CDR3 length: 15 residues. Germline loops: CDR1 SGHAT, CDR2 FQNNGV. The ends were cut back, 1 base at V and 1 base at J, with 10 bases in the middle. CDR3 coding DNA: TGTGCCAGCAGCTTAGCGGGACCGACGAACACTGAAGCTTTCTTT. Translated, it gives CASSLAGPTNTEAFF.

The chain combines TRBV6-1 with TRBJ2-7; D ambiguous. Trimming stripped 8 bases from V and 0 bases from J, with 11 bases between. This CDR3 has 13 amino acids. Germline V gene sequence: CDR1 MNHNS, CDR2 SASEGT. CDR3 sequence: CASGSNLSYEQYF. DNA for the CDR3: TGTGCCAGCGGCAGTAACCTCTCCTACGAGCAGTACTTC.

The V call is TRBV25-1, the J call TRBJ1-1; a possible D gene is TRBD1 (6 bases). Germline assignment: CDR1 MGHDK and CDR2 SYGVNS. The CDR3 has 14 amino acids. Trimming left V 1 base short and J 10 bases short, with 16 bases between. The CDR3 DNA follows: TGTGCCAGCAGTGAATTTCGACAGGCGGGAGGAGCTTTCTTT. This encodes CASSEFRQAGGAFF.

The chain employs TRBV7-2 and TRBJ1-4; TRBD1 agrees at 7 bases. Germline CDR1 and CDR2: SGHTA and FQGNSA. The CDR3 consists of 15 residues. Unmatched junction bases numbered 6, after V lost 4 bases and J lost 4 bases. The CDR3 sequence is CASSSTGTDNEKLFF. CDR3 coding DNA: TGTGCCAGCAGCTCAACCGGGACAGATAATGAAAAACTGTTTTTT. The entire variable domain, with the rest obtained from reference TRBV7-2 and TRBJ1-4, is as follows: GAGVSQSPSNKVTEKGKDVELRCDPISGHTALYWYRQSLGQGLEFLIYFQGNSAPDKSGLPSDRFSAERTGGSVSTLTIQRTQQEDSAVYLCASSSTGTDNEKLFFGSGTQLSVL.

This sequence joins TRBV29-1 and TRBJ1-3; unclear D gene. This CDR3 is built from 13 residues. Per the germline V gene, CDR1 is SQVTM and CDR2 is ANQGSEA. Trimming pared 6 bases from V and 4 bases from J, leaving 13 bases between. The CDR3 is CSVRVFDGNTIYF. The DNA for the CDR3 is TGCAGCGTCCGGGTTTTCGACGGAAACACCATATATTTT.

The chain combines TRBV9 with TRBJ2-1; a weak D match, TRBD2 (6 bases). CDR3 length: 18 residues. The V gene's germline CDR1 is SGDLS and CDR2 YYNGEE. Trimming cost V 3 bases and J 4 bases, with 23 bases left between them. This chain's CDR3 is CASSDPPTGLDRYNEQFF. Written as DNA, the CDR3 is TGTGCCAGCAGCGACCCTCCCACGGGACTTGACAGATACAATGAGCAGTTCTTC.

V usage is TRBV19 and J usage is TRBJ2-1, with no clear D. CDR1 and CDR2 from the germline V gene are LNHDA and SQIVND (reference sequence). Trimming took off 1 base at V and 10 bases at J, with 11 bases between the two ends. This CDR3 is built from 13 residues. The CDR3 DNA reads as TGTGCCAGTAGTATAGCGGGCACCGGCGAGCAGTTCTTC. Its protein product is CASSIAGTGEQFF.

This chain connects TRBV2 to TRBJ2-7; 11 nucleotides agree with TRBD1. The V and J ends lost 6 bases and 3 bases, in that order; junction bases with no gene match: 4. CDR3 size: 14 residues. Germline loops: CDR1 SNHLY, CDR2 FYNNEI. CDR3 residues: CASRTGTGGYEQYF. The DNA for the CDR3 is TGTGCCAGCAGAACCGGGACAGGGGGCTACGAGCAGTACTTC.

The gene calls are TRBV6-5 and TRBJ2-2; D call uncertain. CDR3 length: 14 residues. Trimming stripped 5 bases from V and 7 bases from J, with 14 bases between. Germline loops: CDR1 MNHEY, CDR2 SVGAGI. The CDR3 spells CASSPSEPLGELFF. Written as DNA, the CDR3 is TGTGCCAGCAGTCCAAGCGAGCCGCTCGGGGAGCTGTTTTTT.

This rearrangement joins TRBV27 to TRBJ1-1; weak D call: TRBD1 (5 bases). Trimming pared 3 bases from V and 0 bases from J, leaving 14 bases between. In germline, CDR1 is MNHEY, CDR2 SMNVEV (reference sequence). The CDR3 consists of 16 residues. CDR3 coding DNA: TGTGCCAGCAGTTTCGGGGCGACAGCTGTGAACACTGAAGCTTTCTTT. Translated, it gives CASSFGATAVNTEAFF.

This chain links TRBV9 with TRBJ2-2; TRBD1 aligns across 9 bases. CDR1 is SGDLS, CDR2 YYNGEE, per germline. The J segment lost 3 bases and the V segment lost 4 bases, leaving 7 bases of the junction unmatched. The CDR3 has 16 residues. The CDR3 bases are TGTGCCAGCAGCTCAACACAGGGGGCGCACACCGGGGAGCTGTTTTTT. Amino acid sequence: CASSSTQGAHTGELFF.